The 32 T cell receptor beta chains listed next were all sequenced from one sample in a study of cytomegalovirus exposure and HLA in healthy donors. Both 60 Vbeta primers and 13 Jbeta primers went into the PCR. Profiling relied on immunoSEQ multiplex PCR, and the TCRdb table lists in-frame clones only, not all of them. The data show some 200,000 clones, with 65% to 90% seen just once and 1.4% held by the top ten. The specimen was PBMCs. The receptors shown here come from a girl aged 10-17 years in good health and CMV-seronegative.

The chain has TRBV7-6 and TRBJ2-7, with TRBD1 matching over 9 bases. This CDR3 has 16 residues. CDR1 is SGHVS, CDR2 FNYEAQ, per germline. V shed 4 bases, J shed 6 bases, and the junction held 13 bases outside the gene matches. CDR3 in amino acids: CASSSQPGQGSGEQYF. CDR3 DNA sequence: TGTGCCAGCAGCTCACAACCGGGACAGGGCAGTGGCGAGCAGTACTTC. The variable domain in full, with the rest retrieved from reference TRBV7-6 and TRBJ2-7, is GAGVSQSPRYKVTKRGQDVALRCDPISGHVSLYWYRQALGQGPEFLTYFNYEAQQDKSGLPNDRFSAERPEGSISTLTIQRTEQRDSAMYRCASSSQPGQGSGEQYFGPGTRLTVT.

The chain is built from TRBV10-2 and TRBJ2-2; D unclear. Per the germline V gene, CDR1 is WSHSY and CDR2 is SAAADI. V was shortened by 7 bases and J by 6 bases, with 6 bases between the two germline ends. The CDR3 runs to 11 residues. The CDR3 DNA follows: TGCGCCAGCATGTATTCCGGGGAGCTGTTTTTT. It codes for CASMYSGELFF.

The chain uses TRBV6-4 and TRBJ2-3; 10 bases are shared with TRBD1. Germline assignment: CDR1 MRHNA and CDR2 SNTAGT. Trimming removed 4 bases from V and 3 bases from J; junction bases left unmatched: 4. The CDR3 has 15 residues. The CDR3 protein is CASSVDRGQTDTQYF. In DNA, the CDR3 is TGTGCCAGCAGTGTAGACAGGGGGCAGACAGATACGCAGTATTTT.

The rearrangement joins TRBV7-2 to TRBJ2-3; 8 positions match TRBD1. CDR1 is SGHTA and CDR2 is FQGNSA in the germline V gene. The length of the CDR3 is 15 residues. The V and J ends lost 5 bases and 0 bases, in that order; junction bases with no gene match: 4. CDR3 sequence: CASSNRDRSTDTQYF. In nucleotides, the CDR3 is TGTGCCAGCAGCAACCGGGACAGGAGCACAGATACGCAGTATTTT.

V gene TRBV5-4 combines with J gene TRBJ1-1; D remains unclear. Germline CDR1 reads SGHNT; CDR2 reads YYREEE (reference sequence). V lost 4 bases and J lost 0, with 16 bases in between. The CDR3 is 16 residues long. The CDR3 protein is CASSPIFEAMNTEAFF. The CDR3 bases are TGTGCCAGCAGCCCTATTTTTGAGGCCATGAACACTGAAGCTTTCTTT.

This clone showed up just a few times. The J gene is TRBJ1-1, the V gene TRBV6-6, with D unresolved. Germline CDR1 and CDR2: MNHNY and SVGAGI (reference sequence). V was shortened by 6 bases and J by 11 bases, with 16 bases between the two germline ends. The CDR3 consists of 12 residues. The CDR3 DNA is TGTGCCAGCAGCTCGGCCGACCCCGGGGCTTTCTTT. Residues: CASSSADPGAFF.

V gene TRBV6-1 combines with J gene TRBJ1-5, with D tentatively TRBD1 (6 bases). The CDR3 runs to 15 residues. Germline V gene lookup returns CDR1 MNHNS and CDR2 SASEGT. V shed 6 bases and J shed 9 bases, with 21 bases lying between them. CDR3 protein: CASSRDRTMRWPQHF. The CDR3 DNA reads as TGTGCCAGCAGCCGCGACAGGACAATGAGATGGCCCCAGCATTTT.

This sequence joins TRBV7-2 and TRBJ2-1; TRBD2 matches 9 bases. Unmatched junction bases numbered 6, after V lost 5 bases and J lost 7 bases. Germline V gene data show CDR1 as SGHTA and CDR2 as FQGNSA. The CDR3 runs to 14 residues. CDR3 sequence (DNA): TGTGCCAGCAGCCTCTTCGCGGGGGGGAATGAGCAGTTCTTC. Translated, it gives CASSLFAGGNEQFF. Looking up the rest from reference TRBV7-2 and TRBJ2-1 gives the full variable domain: GAGVSQSPSNKVTEKGKDVELRCDPISGHTALYWYRQSLGQGLEFLIYFQGNSAPDKSGLPSDRFSAERTGGSVSTLTIQRTQQEDSAVYLCASSLFAGGNEQFFGPGTRLTVL.

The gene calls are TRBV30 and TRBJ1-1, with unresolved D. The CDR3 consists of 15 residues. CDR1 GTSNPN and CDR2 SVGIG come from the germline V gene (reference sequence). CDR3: CVLNLRGLPNTEAFF. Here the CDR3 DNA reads TGTGTCCTAAACTTACGCGGGCTACCAAACACTGAAGCTTTCTTT.

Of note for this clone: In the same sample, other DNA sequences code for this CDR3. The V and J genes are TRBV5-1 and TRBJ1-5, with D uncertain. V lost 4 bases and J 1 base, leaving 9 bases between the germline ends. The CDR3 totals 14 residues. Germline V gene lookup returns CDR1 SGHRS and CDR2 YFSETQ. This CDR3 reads CASSLGESNQPQHF. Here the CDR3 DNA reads TGCGCCAGCAGCCTTGGTGAGAGCAATCAGCCCCAGCATTTT.

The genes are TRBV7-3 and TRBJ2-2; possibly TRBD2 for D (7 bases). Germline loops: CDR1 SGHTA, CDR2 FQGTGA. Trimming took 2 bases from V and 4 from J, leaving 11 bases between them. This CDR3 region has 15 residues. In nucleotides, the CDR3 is TGTGCCAGCAGCTTAGGACGGGGGGCCACCGGGGAGCTGTTTTTT. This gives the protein CASSLGRGATGELFF.

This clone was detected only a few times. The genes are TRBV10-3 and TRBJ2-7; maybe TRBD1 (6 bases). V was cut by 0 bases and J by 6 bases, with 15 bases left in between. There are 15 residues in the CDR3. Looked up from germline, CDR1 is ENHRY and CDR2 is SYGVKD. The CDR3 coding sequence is TGTGCCATCAGTGAGTCGATGGGACATGTGGGCGAGCAGTACTTC. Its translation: CAISESMGHVGEQYF.

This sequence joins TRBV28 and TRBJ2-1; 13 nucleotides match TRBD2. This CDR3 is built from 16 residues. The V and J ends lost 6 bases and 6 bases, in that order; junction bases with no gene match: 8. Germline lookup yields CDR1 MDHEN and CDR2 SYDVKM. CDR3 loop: CASSPPGLAGINEQFF. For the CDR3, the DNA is TGTGCCAGCAGCCCCCCGGGACTAGCGGGGATCAATGAGCAGTTCTTC.

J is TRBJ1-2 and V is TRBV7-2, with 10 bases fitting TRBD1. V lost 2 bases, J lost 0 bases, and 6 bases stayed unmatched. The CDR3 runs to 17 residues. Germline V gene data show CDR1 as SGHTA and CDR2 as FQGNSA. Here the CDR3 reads CASSLWGQGPSNYGYTF. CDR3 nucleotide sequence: TGTGCCAGCAGCTTATGGGGACAGGGGCCCTCTAACTATGGCTACACCTTC.

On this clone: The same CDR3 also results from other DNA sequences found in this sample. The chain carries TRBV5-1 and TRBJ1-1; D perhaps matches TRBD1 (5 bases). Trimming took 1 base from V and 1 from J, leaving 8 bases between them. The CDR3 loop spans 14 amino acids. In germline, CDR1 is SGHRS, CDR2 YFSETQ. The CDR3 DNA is TGCGCCAGCAGCTTGTCTACAGGGAACACTGAAGCTTTCTTT. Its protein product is CASSLSTGNTEAFF.

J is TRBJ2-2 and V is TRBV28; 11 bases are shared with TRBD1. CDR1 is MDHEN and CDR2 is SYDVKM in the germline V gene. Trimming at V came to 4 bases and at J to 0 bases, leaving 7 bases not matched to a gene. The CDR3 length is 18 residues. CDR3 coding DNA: TGTGCCAGCAGTTCGTGGACAGGGGGCACCGCGAACACCGGGGAGCTGTTTTTT. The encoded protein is CASSSWTGGTANTGELFF. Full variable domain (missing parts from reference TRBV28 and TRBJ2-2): DVKVTQSSRYLVKRTGEKVFLECVQDMDHENMFWYRQDPGLGLRLIYFSYDVKMKEKGDIPEGYSVSREKKERFSLILESASTNQTSMYLCASSSWTGGTANTGELFFGEGSRLTVL.

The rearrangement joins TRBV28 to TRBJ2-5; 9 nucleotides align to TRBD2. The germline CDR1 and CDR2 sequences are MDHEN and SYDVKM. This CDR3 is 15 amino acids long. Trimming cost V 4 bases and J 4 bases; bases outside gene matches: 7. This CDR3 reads CASSSAGGGGETQYF. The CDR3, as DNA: TGTGCCAGCAGTTCAGCGGGGGGCGGCGGAGAGACCCAGTACTTC.

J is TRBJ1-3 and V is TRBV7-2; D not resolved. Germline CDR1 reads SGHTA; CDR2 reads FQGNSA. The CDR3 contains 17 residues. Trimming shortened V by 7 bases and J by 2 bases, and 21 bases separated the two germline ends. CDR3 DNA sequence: TGTGCCAGCATCCGCGCCCCCGAGATAAAGACTGGAAACACCATATATTTT. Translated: CASIRAPEIKTGNTIYF.

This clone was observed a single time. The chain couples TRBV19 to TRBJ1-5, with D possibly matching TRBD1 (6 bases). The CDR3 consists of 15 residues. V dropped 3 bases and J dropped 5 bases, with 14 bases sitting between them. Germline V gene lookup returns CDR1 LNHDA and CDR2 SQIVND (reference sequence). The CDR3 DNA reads TGTGCCAGTAGTATGGGTGGCAGGGGACATCAGCCCCAGCATTTT. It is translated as CASSMGGRGHQPQHF.

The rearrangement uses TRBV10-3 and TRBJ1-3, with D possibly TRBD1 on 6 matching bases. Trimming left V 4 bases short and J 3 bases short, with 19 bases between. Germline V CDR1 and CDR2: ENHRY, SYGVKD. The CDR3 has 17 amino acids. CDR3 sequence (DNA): TGTGCCATCAGTGCGGACGGGACACTACTGGGTGGAAACACCATATATTTT. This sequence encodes CAISADGTLLGGNTIYF.

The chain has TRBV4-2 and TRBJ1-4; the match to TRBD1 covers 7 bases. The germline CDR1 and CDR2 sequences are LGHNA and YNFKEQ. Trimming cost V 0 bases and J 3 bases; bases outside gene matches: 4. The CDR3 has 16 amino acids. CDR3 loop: CASSQEPGGANEKLFF. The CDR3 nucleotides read TGTGCCAGCAGCCAAGAACCAGGGGGTGCTAATGAAAAACTGTTTTTT.

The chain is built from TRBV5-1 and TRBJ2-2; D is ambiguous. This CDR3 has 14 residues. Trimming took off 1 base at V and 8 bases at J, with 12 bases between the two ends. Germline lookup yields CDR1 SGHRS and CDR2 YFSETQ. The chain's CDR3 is CASSLSPKSGELFF. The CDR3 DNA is TGCGCCAGCAGCTTGAGTCCTAAGTCTGGGGAGCTGTTTTTT.

The CDR3 nucleotides are TGTGCCAGCAGCTTGGAAATAGGGACAATTAGAACAAATACGCAGTATTTT. It translates to CASSLEIGTIRTNTQYF. The rearrangement joins TRBV5-6 to TRBJ2-3; perhaps TRBD1 as D (6 bases). Trimming left V 0 bases short and J 7 bases short, with 21 bases between. The CDR3 runs 17 residues. Looked up from germline, CDR1 is SGHDT and CDR2 is YYEEEE.

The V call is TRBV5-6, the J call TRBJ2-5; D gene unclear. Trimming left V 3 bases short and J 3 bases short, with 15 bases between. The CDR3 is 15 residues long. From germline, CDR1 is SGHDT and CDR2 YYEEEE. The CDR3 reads CASSSQPHSEETQYF. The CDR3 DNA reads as TGTGCCAGCAGCTCACAGCCTCACAGTGAAGAGACCCAGTACTTC. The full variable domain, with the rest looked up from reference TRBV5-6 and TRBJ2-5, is DAGVTQSPTHLIKTRGQQVTLRCSPKSGHDTVSWYQQALGQGPQFIFQYYEEEERQRGNFPDRFSGHQFPNYSSELNVNALLLGDSALYLCASSSQPHSEETQYFGPGTRLLVL.

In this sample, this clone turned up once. The DNA for the CDR3 is TGTGCCAGCAGCATATGGGGCACTTATAACACCGGGGAGCTGTTTTTT. Translated: CASSIWGTYNTGELFF. V usage is TRBV7-2 and J usage is TRBJ2-2, with a tentative D call TRBD1 (5 bases). CDR3 length: 16 residues. Trimming stripped 5 bases from V and 2 bases from J, with 15 bases between. The V gene's germline CDR1 is SGHTA and CDR2 FQGNSA.

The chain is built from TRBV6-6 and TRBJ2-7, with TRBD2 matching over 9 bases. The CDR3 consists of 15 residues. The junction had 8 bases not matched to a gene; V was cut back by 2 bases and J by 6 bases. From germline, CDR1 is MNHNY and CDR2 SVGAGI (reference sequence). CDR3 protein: CASSYDAGGPSEQYF. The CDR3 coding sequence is TGTGCCAGCAGTTACGACGCGGGGGGGCCTTCCGAGCAGTACTTC.

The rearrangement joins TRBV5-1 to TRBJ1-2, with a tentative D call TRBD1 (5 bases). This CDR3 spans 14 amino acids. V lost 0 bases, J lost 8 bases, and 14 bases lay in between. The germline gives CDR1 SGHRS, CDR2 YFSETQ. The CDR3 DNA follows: TGCGCCAGCAGCTTGGAGTTTGGGGCTCTAGGCTACACCTTC. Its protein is CASSLEFGALGYTF.

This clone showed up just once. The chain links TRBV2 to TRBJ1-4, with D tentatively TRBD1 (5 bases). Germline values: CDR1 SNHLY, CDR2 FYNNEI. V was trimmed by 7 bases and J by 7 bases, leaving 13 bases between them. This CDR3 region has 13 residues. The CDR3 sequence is CASKWGEREKLFF. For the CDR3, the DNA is TGTGCCAGCAAGTGGGGGGAGCGTGAAAAACTGTTTTTT.

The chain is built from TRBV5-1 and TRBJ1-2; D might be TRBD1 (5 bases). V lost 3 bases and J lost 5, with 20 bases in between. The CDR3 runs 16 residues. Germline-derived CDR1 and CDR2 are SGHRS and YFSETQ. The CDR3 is CASSSLGNGAGYGYTF. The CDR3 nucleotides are TGCGCCAGCAGCTCCCTAGGGAACGGAGCAGGGTATGGCTACACCTTC.

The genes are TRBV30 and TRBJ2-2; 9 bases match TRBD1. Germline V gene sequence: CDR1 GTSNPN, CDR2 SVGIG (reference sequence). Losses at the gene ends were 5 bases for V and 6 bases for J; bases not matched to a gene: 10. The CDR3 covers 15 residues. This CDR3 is CAWGLQGAAAGELFF. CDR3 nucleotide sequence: TGTGCCTGGGGACTACAGGGGGCTGCTGCCGGGGAGCTGTTTTTT.

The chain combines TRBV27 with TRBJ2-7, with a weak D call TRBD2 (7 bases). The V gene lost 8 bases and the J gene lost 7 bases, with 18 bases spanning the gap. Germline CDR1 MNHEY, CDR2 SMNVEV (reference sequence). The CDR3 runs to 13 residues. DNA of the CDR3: TGTGCCAGCTGGGGGGGGGCTTTATCAGAGCAGTACTTC. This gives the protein CASWGGALSEQYF.

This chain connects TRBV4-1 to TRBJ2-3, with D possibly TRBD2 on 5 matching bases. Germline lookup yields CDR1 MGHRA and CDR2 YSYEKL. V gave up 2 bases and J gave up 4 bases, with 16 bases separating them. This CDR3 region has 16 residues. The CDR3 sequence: CASSQRPRTGADTQYF. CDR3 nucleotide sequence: TGCGCCAGCAGCCAAAGGCCTCGGACTGGTGCAGATACGCAGTATTTT.